This T cell receptor (beta chain) was retrieved from a study of somatic mutations in cytotoxic T cells in rheumatoid arthritis. Study observations and caveats: Exceedance of 20% of CD8+ cells by the largest CD8+ clone occurred in about an eighth of the roughly 60 patients. Among rheumatoid arthritis patients, TRBV07 appeared slightly underrepresented, and this finding was left without any adjustment for multiple comparisons. An age-related increase in CD8+ clonality was seen in rheumatoid arthritis patients but not in healthy controls.

Original handling: Matching between patient CD8+ clones larger than 1% and published virus-specific TCRB sequences was rare. Produced via immunoSEQ multiplex PCR; TCRdb's table is partial and in-frame only. The DNA was the basis for D and trimming; V, J and clone size are from that table. The table shows tens of thousands of clones, with about 81% occurring only once. The CDR3 consists of 18 residues. J was trimmed by 8 bases and V by 4 bases; bases with no gene match: 19. Germline CDR1 and CDR2: SGHRS and YFSETQ. Comment on this clone: The antigen is not known.

The chain combines TRBV5-1 with TRBJ2-3; 10 bases line up with TRBD2. Sample: CD8+ T cells sorted from blood. The clonotype was recovered from an adult with rheumatoid arthritis. DNA of the CDR3: TGCGCCAGCAGCGGCATTGGAGTGACTAGCGGGCGGCAGGGTACGCAGTATTTT. Its protein product is CASSGIGVTSGRQGTQYF.